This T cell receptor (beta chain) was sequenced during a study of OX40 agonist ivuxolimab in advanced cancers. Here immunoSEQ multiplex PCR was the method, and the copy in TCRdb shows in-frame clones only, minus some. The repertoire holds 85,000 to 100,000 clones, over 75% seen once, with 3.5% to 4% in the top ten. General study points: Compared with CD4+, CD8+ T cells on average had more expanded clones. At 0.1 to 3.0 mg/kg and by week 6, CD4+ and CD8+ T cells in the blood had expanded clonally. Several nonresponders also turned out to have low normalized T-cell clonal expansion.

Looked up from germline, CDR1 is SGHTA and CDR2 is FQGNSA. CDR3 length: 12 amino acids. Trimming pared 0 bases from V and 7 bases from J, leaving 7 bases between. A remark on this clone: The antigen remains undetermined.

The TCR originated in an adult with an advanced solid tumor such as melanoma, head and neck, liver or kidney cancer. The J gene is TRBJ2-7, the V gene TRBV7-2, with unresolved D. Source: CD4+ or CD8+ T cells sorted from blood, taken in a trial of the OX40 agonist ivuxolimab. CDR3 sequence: CASSLALGEQYF. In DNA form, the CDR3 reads TGTGCCAGCAGCTTAGCGCTGGGGGAGCAGTACTTC.